A selection of T cell receptor beta chains follows, all from one sample in a study of blood T cell repertoires in COVID-19. Profiling relied on immunoSEQ multiplex PCR, and the TCRdb table lists in-frame clones only, not all of them. The table shows under 95,000 clones, with 70% to 90% occurring only once. The sample was peripheral blood. Receptors were obtained from a human donor with acute or convalescent COVID-19. The donor label of this sample is uncertain. CDR3s include the opening cysteine and the closing phenylalanine or tryptophan. D genes are given only for firm matches. Size is omitted from some rows. Given values are once, few, many or a class for expanded clones.

>TRBJ2-7|-|TRBV30|TRBD1
CAWTSGQGYEQYF
TGTGCCTGGACGTCGGGACAGGGCTACGAGCAGTACTTC
>TRBJ1-2|-|TRBV3-1/TRBV3-2|TRBD1
CASSPESGTGDYGYTF
TGTGCCAGCAGCCCCGAAAGCGGCACAGGGGACTATGGCTACACCTTC
>TRBJ2-5|-|TRBV7-6|TRBD1
CAISLDRAQETQYF
TGTGCCATTTCCTTGGACAGGGCACAAGAGACCCAGTACTTC
>TRBJ2-7|-|TRBV7-9|-
CASSLDKVFYEQYF
TGTGCCAGCAGCCTCGACAAAGTCTTCTACGAGCAGTACTTC
>TRBJ2-7|-|TRBV27|-
CAPKVSKYEQYF
TGTGCCCCCAAAGTGTCTAAATACGAGCAGTACTTC
>TRBJ1-3|once|TRBV5-8|-
CASSLAQGSGNTIYF
TGTGCCAGCAGCTTGGCCCAGGGCTCTGGAAACACCATATATTTT
>TRBJ2-7|-|TRBV4-1|TRBD1
CASSLNRGNSYEQYF
TGCGCCAGCAGCCTTAACAGGGGCAACTCCTACGAGCAGTACTTC
>TRBJ1-6|-|TRBV27|-
CASSTGFNSYNSPLHF
TGTGCCAGCAGTACAGGATTCAATTCCTATAATTCACCCCTCCACTTT
>TRBJ1-2|-|TRBV7-9|TRBD1
CASSRQGADGYTF
TGTGCCAGCAGCCGACAGGGGGCGGATGGCTACACCTTC
>TRBJ1-6|-|TRBV11-2|TRBD1
CASSLDGGQGAYNSPLHF
TGTGCCAGCAGCTTAGATGGCGGACAGGGCGCCTATAATTCACCCCTCCACTTT
>TRBJ2-1|-|TRBV11-2|TRBD2
CASSFGGDYNEQFF
TGTGCCAGCAGCTTCGGGGGGGACTACAATGAGCAGTTCTTC
>TRBJ2-6|-|TRBV18|-
CASSPFRSSGANVLTF
TGTGCCAGCTCACCATTCCGGAGCTCTGGGGCCAACGTCCTGACTTTC
>TRBJ1-4|-|TRBV5-1|TRBD1
CASRTGTVNEKLFF
TGCGCCAGCAGGACCGGGACAGTTAATGAAAAACTGTTTTTT
>TRBJ1-6|-|TRBV6-5|TRBD1
CASRDRGNSPLHF
TGTGCCAGTAGAGACAGGGGTAATTCACCCCTCCACTTT